This is a list of T cell receptor beta chains from one sample in a study of T-cell memory formation after mild COVID-19. TCRdb used MiXCR to reprocess the 5' RACE reads, holding one entry per CDR3 protein. The sample holds just over 400,000 distinct CDR3 sequences, 23% seen once. Material: PBMCs or a T cell subset sorted from them (not recorded which). The receptors were sampled from an adult woman who had mild COVID-19 (a few samples of this study predate the infection). Cell type and time point are not known. CDR3s include the opening cysteine and the closing phenylalanine or tryptophan. Fields, in order: V gene, J gene, clone size, D gene, CDR3 DNA, CDR3 protein. D genes are given only for firm matches. Some rows mark clone size as missing; the rest say once, few, many or name a class of expanded clone.

v_call: TRBV20-1; j_call: TRBJ2-1; clone_size: -; d_call: -; cdr3_nt: TGCAGTGCTAGAGATGGAGGGTCTGGAGAGCAGTTCTTC; cdr3_aa: CSARDGGSGEQFF
v_call: TRBV29-1; j_call: TRBJ2-1; clone_size: -; d_call: -; cdr3_nt: TGCAGCGTTGAGGCCGGCCACAAAGGGCAGCAGTTCTTC; cdr3_aa: CSVEAGHKGQQFF
v_call: TRBV7-9; j_call: TRBJ1-1; clone_size: few; d_call: -; cdr3_nt: TGTGCCAGCAGCCGAGGACACGAGAACACTGAAGCTTTCTTT; cdr3_aa: CASSRGHENTEAFF
v_call: TRBV20-1; j_call: TRBJ2-6; clone_size: -; d_call: -; cdr3_nt: TGCAGTGCTAGAGAGGGAAGTACTGGGGCCAACGTCCTGACTTTC; cdr3_aa: CSAREGSTGANVLTF
v_call: TRBV12-3/TRBV12-4; j_call: TRBJ1-1; clone_size: -; d_call: TRBD1; cdr3_nt: TGTGCCAGCAGACAACAGGGGGCGGTGGAAGCTTTCTTT; cdr3_aa: CASRQQGAVEAFF
v_call: TRBV7-9; j_call: TRBJ1-2; clone_size: few; d_call: -; cdr3_nt: TGTGCCAGCAGCTTAGGGGCCACTCTTGGCTACACCTTC; cdr3_aa: CASSLGATLGYTF
v_call: TRBV11-2; j_call: TRBJ2-3; clone_size: many; d_call: TRBD2; cdr3_nt: TGTGCCAGCAGCTTTGACGGGGGGGCTCCAGATACGCAGTATTTT; cdr3_aa: CASSFDGGAPDTQYF
v_call: TRBV24-1; j_call: TRBJ1-5; clone_size: few; d_call: TRBD1; cdr3_nt: TGTGCCACCAGTGATTCGACAGGGGACAGTAGGGGCAATCAGCCCCAGCATTTT; cdr3_aa: CATSDSTGDSRGNQPQHF
v_call: TRBV5-6; j_call: TRBJ1-6; clone_size: -; d_call: -; cdr3_nt: TGTGCCAGCAGTCTGAGGGGGTCAGTGGTTTCACCCCTCCACTTT; cdr3_aa: CASSLRGSVVSPLHF
v_call: TRBV29-1; j_call: TRBJ1-5; clone_size: few; d_call: -; cdr3_nt: TGCAGCGTCGCCCTGGGGGGGGCGAATCAGCCCCAGCATTTT; cdr3_aa: CSVALGGANQPQHF
v_call: TRBV5-4; j_call: TRBJ2-5; clone_size: -; d_call: -; cdr3_nt: TGTGCCAGCAGCTTAAGCGGATGGAGTCAAGAGACCCAGTACTTC; cdr3_aa: CASSLSGWSQETQYF
v_call: TRBV29-1; j_call: TRBJ1-4; clone_size: -; d_call: -; cdr3_nt: TGCAGCGTTGGGGGGGGGAGAGAAAAACTGTTTTTT; cdr3_aa: CSVGGGREKLFF
v_call: TRBV4-1; j_call: TRBJ1-1; clone_size: once; d_call: -; cdr3_nt: TGCGCCAGCAGCACGCGATGGGGCGAGCACACTGAAGCTTTCTTT; cdr3_aa: CASSTRWGEHTEAFF
v_call: TRBV19; j_call: TRBJ1-5; clone_size: few; d_call: -; cdr3_nt: TGTGCCAGTAGCCGAGGAAGCAATCAGCCCCAGCATTTT; cdr3_aa: CASSRGSNQPQHF
v_call: TRBV5-1; j_call: TRBJ1-2; clone_size: few; d_call: -; cdr3_nt: TGCGCCAGCAGCCCGGAATCCAACGGACGTGGCTACACCTTC; cdr3_aa: CASSPESNGRGYTF
v_call: TRBV29-1; j_call: TRBJ2-7; clone_size: few; d_call: TRBD2; cdr3_nt: TGCAGCGGAATAGCGGGAGGCGGTCTCGAGCAGTACTTC; cdr3_aa: CSGIAGGGLEQYF
v_call: TRBV19; j_call: TRBJ1-1; clone_size: -; d_call: -; cdr3_nt: TGTGCCAGTAGTGTATATCCAGGGATAATGAACACTGAAGCTTTCTTT; cdr3_aa: CASSVYPGIMNTEAFF
v_call: TRBV24-1; j_call: TRBJ1-2; clone_size: few; d_call: -; cdr3_nt: TGTGCCACCAGTGACCCCGGGACCAACTATGGCTACACCTTC; cdr3_aa: CATSDPGTNYGYTF
v_call: TRBV18; j_call: TRBJ2-1; clone_size: few; d_call: TRBD2; cdr3_nt: TGTGCCAGCTCATCCTGGACAGAACTAGCGGGAATTAGAAATGAGCAGTTCTTC; cdr3_aa: CASSSWTELAGIRNEQFF
v_call: TRBV10-3; j_call: TRBJ1-2; clone_size: -; d_call: -; cdr3_nt: TGTGCCATCAGTGCATCTAACTATGGCTACACCTTC; cdr3_aa: CAISASNYGYTF
v_call: TRBV15; j_call: TRBJ2-3; clone_size: -; d_call: TRBD2; cdr3_nt: TGTGCCACCAGAAGCGCGTCTAGCGGGGCTTCTCTAGTATTT; cdr3_aa: CATRSASSGASLVF
v_call: TRBV18; j_call: TRBJ2-7; clone_size: few; d_call: TRBD2; cdr3_nt: TGTGCCAGCTCACCAGGACTAGCGGGAGGGTCCTACGAGCAGTACTTC; cdr3_aa: CASSPGLAGGSYEQYF
v_call: TRBV20-1; j_call: TRBJ1-1; clone_size: -; d_call: -; cdr3_nt: TGCAGTGCTAGACGGGGGTCCACGAACACTGAAGCTTTCTTT; cdr3_aa: CSARRGSTNTEAFF